This TCR beta chain was sequenced in a study of CD8 T cells in ankylosing spondylitis (dated by TCRdb to between 2016 and 2019). Concerning the study at large: T cell receptor beta repertoires were profiled in healthy donors and ankylosing spondylitis patients so that disease-linked TCR variants could be found. The full study cohort was made up of about 25 ankylosing spondylitis patients and about a hundred healthy donors. Peripheral blood was sampled, and synovial fluid was also collected from ankylosing spondylitis patients. On the study overall, not on this receptor specifically: The disease-linked clones were reported to be significantly enriched in matched synovial fluid samples from ankylosing spondylitis patients. The disease-linked clones showed a CD8+ phenotype and occurred at relatively low frequencies in peripheral blood. Blood from ankylosing spondylitis patients appeared to be characterized by a TCR beta motif composed of eight highly homologous amino acid variants. Some motif variants were previously reported in synovial fluid and blood of reactive arthritis patients, suggesting common disease-initiation mechanisms.

This clonotype was picked up many times. Its antigen is unknown. The sample holds no much larger clone one base away, and base qualities are not on file. V lost 2 bases and J lost 3 bases, and the count of bases not matched to a germline gene is 11. CDR1 is given as SGHRS and CDR2 as YFSETQ, both from the germline V gene. Taken from cysteine to phenylalanine, the CDR3 has 17 residues. Of the read, only the CDR3 DNA is kept; its 51 bases are in frame from base 1. The run used an Illumina HiSeq 2500. Quantitative 5'-RACE with molecular barcodes was the method used to prepare the TCR beta libraries. Processing in the source paper ran as follows. A new computational method based on a probabilistic model of VDJ rearrangement was used to identify disease-linked TCR variants. The public reads were reanalyzed by TCRdb: fastp trimming at Q25, MiXCR alignment, in-frame beta chains only. All rows with the same CDR3 protein become a single entry with the most common DNA and genes. TCRdb's processing, not the study's, gives the V and J calls here. For this sample the table gives around 140,000 distinct CDR3 sequences, of which approximately 10% were detected only once. The top ten constitute about 4% of the sample.

In this chain, TRBV5-1 is recombined with TRBJ2-1, and TRBD1 aligns with 7 junction nucleotides. This TCR was recovered from a female donor with ankylosing spondylitis or in good health (not recorded which). Input material: blood, either unsorted or a sorted T cell fraction (not recorded which). The CDR3: CASSFPKETGSYNEQFF. The bases are TGCGCCAGCAGCTTTCCGAAGGAGACAGGGAGCTACAATGAGCAGTTCTTC. Outside the CDR3, residues come from the reference TRBV5-1 and TRBJ2-1 proteins, so the full variable domain is: KAGVTQTPRYLIKTRGQQVTLSCSPISGHRSVSWYQQTPGQGLQFLFEYFSETQRNKGNFPGRFSGRQFSNSRSEMNVSTLELGDSALYLCASSFPKETGSYNEQFFGPGTRLTVL.